Listed below are T cell receptor beta chains from one sample, sequenced in a study of cytomegalovirus exposure and HLA in healthy donors. TCRdb's table, derived via immunoSEQ multiplex PCR, lists solely in-frame clones and lacks some. The sample yields about 120,000 clones, around 79% seen once. Sequencing was carried out using PBMCs. These receptors were collected from a woman aged 40-49 years in good health and CMV-seronegative. Both conserved end residues are part of each CDR3. A D gene is named only where the DNA matches it firmly.

>TRBJ2-4|TRBD2|TRBV2
CATSLAGGLNIQYF
>TRBJ2-1|TRBD2|TRBV27
CASSLGLAGGRSYNEQFF
>TRBJ2-3|.|TRBV5-1
CASSLSGSTDTQYF
>TRBJ2-7|.|TRBV7-9
CSSSLSLLTYEQYF
>TRBJ1-2|.|TRBV5-4
CASSLAGGHTF
>TRBJ1-5|.|TRBV4-3
CASSQDLSARGQPQHF
>TRBJ2-5|TRBD2|TRBV7-8
CASSFTSGFRETQYF
>TRBJ2-5|TRBD2|TRBV10-2
CASRYGTSGSGEQYF
>TRBJ2-3|.|TRBV11-2
CASSLAPSTDTQYF
>TRBJ1-2|.|TRBV4-2
CASSPHGDTSYGYTF
>TRBJ1-1|.|TRBV2
CASSEVEPTNTEAFF
>TRBJ2-1|TRBD2|TRBV6-4
CASSPWGGDYSYNEQFF
>TRBJ2-1|TRBD2|TRBV7-9
CASGGGGTSYNEQFF